What follows describes a single TCR beta chain. Its antigen is as yet unknown. V was shortened by 5 bases and J by 6 bases, with 11 bases between the two germline ends. Germline CDR1 and CDR2: MDHEN and SYDVKM. This CDR3 comprises 12 residues. This record comes from a study of PD-L1 blockade in urothelial cancer. The overall study: Patients' histories included 0 to 3 prior chemotherapy regimens. Findings and caveats of the study: There were more tumor-infiltrating T lymphocytes in patients with durable benefit. At 3 weeks on treatment, tumor-associated clones expanded more with durable benefit.

Data came from immunoSEQ multiplex PCR; TCRdb stores just in-frame clones and leaves some out. The sample contains tens of thousands of clones, just over 35% of which appear only once. The gene calls are TRBV28 and TRBJ2-7; D ambiguous. The sequence was collected from a man aged 55-75 years with urothelial cancer. The sample was tumor tissue, taken before atezolizumab (anti-PD-L1) treatment. CDR3 nucleotide sequence: TGTGCCAGCAGTGACCAGGTACTCGAGCAGTACTTC. Translating gives CASSDQVLEQYF. The whole variable domain, filled in from reference TRBV28 and TRBJ2-7, reads DVKVTQSSRYLVKRTGEKVFLECVQDMDHENMFWYRQDPGLGLRLIYFSYDVKMKEKGDIPEGYSVSREKKERFSLILESASTNQTSMYLCASSDQVLEQYFGPGTRLTVT.